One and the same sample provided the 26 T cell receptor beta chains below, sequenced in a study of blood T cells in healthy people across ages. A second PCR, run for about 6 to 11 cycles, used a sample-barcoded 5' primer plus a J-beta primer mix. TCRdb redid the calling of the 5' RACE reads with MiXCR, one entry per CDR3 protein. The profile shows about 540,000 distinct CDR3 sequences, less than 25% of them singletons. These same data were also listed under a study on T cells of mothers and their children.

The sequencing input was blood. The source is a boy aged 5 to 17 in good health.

The CDR3 spells CASSLGLAGGQFF. DNA for the CDR3: TGTGCCAGCAGCTTAGGACTAGCGGGAGGCCAGTTCTTC. The chain carries TRBV7-9 and TRBJ2-1; 13 nucleotides line up with TRBD2. This CDR3 contains 13 residues. Germline assignment: CDR1 SEHNR and CDR2 FQNEAQ (reference sequence). The V and J ends lost 1 base and 13 bases, in that order; junction bases with no gene match: 1. Based on the CDR3 plus reference TRBV7-9 and TRBJ2-1, the full variable domain is DTGVSQNPRHKITKRGQNVTFRCDPISEHNRLYWYRQTLGQGPEFLTYFQNEAQLEKSRLLSDRFSAERPKGSFSTLEIQRTEQGDSAMYLCASSLGLAGGQFFGPGTRLTVL.

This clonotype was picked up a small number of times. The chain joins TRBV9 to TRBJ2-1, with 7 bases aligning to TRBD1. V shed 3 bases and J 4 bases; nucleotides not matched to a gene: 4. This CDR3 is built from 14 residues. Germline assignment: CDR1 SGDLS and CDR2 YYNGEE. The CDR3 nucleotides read TGTGCCAGCAGCGGAAACAGGGGATACAATGAGCAGTTCTTC. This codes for CASSGNRGYNEQFF.

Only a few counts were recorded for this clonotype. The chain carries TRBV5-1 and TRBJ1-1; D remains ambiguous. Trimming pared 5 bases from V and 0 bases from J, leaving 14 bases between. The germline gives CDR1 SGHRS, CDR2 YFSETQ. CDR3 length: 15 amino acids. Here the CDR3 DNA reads TGCGCCAGCAGACCCCCGACCGATTTGAACACTGAAGCTTTCTTT. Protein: CASRPPTDLNTEAFF.

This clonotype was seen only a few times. The CDR3 sequence is CASRDDWDRGKNIQYF. The CDR3 DNA follows: TGTGCCAGCAGGGATGACTGGGACAGGGGAAAAAACATTCAGTACTTC. The chain combines TRBV6-2 or TRBV6-3 with TRBJ2-4; 10 bases are a match to TRBD1. The V gene end was trimmed by 6 bases and the J gene end by 4 bases; junction bases not matched to a gene: 9. CDR1 MNHEY and CDR2 SVGEGT come from the germline V gene. The CDR3 consists of 16 residues.

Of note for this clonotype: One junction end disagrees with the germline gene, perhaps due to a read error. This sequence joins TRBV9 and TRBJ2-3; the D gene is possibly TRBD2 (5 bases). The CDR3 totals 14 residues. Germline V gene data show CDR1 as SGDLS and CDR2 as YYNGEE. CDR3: CASSVSAVQIEQYF. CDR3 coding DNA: TGTGCCAGTAGCGTCTCGGCGGTTCAGATAGAGCAGTATTTT.

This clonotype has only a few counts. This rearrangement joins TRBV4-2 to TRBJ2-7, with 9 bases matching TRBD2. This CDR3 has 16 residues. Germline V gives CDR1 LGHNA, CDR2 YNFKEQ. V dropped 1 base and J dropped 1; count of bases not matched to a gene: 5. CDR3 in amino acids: CASSQGASGISYEQYF. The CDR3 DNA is TGTGCCAGCAGCCAAGGCGCTAGCGGGATTTCCTACGAGCAGTACTTC.

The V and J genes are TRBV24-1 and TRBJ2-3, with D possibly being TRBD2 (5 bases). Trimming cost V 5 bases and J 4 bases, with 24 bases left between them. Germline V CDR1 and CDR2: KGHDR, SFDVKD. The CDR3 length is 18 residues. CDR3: CATSGLLRAAPGADTQYF. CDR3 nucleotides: TGTGCCACCAGTGGGTTGTTGCGTGCGGCTCCCGGGGCAGATACGCAGTATTTT.

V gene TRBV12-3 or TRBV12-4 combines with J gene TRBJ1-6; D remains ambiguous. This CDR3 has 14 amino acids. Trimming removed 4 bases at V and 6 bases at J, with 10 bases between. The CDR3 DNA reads TGTGCCAGCAGTTCGGGGTTGGGTAATTCACCCCTCCACTTT. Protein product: CASSSGLGNSPLHF.

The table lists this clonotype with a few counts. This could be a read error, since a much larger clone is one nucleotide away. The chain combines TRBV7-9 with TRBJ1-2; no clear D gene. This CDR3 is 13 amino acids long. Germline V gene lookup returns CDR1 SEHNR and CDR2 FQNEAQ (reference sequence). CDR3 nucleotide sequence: TGTGGCAGCAGCGCTCAACTATTCTATGGCTACACCTTC. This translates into CGSSAQLFYGYTF.

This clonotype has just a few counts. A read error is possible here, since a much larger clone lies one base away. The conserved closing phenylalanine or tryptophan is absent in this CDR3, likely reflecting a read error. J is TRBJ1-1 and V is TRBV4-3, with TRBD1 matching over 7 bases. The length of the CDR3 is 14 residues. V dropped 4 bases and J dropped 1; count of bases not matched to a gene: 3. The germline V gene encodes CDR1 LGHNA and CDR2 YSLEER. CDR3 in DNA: TGCGCCAGCAGCCTAGGGGGCTGGAACACTGAAGCTTTCCTT. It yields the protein CASSLGGWNTEAFL.

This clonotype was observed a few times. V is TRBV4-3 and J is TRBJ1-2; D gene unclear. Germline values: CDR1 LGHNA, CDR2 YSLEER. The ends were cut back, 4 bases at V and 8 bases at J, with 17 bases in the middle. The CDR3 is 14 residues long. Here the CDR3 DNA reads TGCGCCAGCAGCCGGATAAGGGTTGAAGACGGCTACACCTTC. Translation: CASSRIRVEDGYTF.

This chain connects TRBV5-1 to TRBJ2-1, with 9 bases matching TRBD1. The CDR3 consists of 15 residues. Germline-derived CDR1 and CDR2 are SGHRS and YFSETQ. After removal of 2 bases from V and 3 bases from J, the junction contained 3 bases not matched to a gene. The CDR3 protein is CASSLTGQGYNEQFF. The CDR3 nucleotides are TGCGCCAGCAGCTTAACGGGACAGGGCTACAATGAGCAGTTCTTC.

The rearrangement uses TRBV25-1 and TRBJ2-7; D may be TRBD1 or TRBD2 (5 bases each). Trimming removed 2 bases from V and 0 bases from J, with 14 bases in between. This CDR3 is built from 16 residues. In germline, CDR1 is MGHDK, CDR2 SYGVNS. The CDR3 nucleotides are TGTGCCAGCAGTGAAACGCAAGCAGGGAGCTCCTACGAGCAGTACTTC. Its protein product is CASSETQAGSSYEQYF.

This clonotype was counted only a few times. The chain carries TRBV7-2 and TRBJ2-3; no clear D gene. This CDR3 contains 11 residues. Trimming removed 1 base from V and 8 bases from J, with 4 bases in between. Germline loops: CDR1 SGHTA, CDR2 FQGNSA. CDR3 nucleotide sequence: TGTGCCAGCAGCTTAGGGTTTACGCAGTATTTT. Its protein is CASSLGFTQYF.

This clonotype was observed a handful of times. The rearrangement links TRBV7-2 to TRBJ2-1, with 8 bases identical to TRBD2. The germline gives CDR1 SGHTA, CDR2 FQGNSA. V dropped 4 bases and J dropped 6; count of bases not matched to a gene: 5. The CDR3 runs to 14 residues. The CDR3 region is CASSSGLGSNEQFF. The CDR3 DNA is TGTGCCAGCAGCTCGGGACTAGGGTCCAATGAGCAGTTCTTC. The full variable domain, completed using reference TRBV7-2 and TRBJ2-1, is GAGVSQSPSNKVTEKGKDVELRCDPISGHTALYWYRQSLGQGLEFLIYFQGNSAPDKSGLPSDRFSAERTGGSVSTLTIQRTQQEDSAVYLCASSSGLGSNEQFFGPGTRLTVL.

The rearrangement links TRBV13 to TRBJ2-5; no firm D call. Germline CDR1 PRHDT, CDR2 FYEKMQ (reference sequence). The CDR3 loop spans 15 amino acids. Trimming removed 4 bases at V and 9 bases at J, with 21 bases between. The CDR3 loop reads CASSYGVGEEKAQYF. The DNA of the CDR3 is TGTGCCAGCAGCTATGGGGTGGGTGAAGAGAAGGCCCAGTACTTC.

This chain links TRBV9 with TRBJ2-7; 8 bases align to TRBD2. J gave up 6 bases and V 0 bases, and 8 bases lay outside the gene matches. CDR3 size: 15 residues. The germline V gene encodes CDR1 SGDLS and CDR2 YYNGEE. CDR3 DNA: TGTGCCAGCAGCGTAGCGAGTAGCGGGATCTTCGAGCAGTACTTC. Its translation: CASSVASSGIFEQYF. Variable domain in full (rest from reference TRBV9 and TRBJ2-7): DSGVTQTPKHLITATGQRVTLRCSPRSGDLSVYWYQQSLDQGLQFLIQYYNGEERAKGNILERFSAQQFPDLHSELNLSSLELGDSALYFCASSVASSGIFEQYFGPGTRLTVT.

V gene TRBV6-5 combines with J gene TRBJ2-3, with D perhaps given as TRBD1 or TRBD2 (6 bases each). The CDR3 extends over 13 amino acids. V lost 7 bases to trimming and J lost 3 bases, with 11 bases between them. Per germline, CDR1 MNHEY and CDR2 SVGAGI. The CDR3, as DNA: TGTGCCAGCATAGAGGGGGGAACAGATACGCAGTATTTT. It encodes CASIEGGTDTQYF.

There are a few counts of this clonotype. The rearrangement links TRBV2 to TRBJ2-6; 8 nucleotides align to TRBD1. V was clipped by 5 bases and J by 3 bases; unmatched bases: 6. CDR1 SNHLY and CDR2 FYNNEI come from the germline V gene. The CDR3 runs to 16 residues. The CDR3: CASSRQGMGGANVLTF. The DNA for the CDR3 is TGTGCCAGCAGTCGACAGGGGATGGGTGGGGCCAACGTCCTGACTTTC.

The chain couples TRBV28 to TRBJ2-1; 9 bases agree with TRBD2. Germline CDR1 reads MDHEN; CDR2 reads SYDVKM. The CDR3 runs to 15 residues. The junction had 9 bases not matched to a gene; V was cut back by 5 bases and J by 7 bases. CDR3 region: CASSLGTSKVNEQFF. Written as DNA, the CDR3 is TGTGCCAGCAGTCTCGGGACTAGCAAAGTAAATGAGCAGTTCTTC. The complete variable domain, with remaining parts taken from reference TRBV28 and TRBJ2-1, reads DVKVTQSSRYLVKRTGEKVFLECVQDMDHENMFWYRQDPGLGLRLIYFSYDVKMKEKGDIPEGYSVSREKKERFSLILESASTNQTSMYLCASSLGTSKVNEQFFGPGTRLTVL.

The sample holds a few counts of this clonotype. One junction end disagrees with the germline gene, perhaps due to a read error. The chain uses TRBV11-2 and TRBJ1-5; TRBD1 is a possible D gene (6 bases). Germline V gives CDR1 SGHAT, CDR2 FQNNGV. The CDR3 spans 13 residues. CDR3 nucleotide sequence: TGTGCCGGCAGCTTAGGGGGGAATCAGCCCCAGCATTTT. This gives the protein CAGSLGGNQPQHF.

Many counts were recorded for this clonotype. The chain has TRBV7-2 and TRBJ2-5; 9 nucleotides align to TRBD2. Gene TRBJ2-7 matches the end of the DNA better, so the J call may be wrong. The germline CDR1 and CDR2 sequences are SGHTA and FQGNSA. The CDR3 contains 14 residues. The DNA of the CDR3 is TGTGCCAGCAGCCCGTCAGCGGGAGGTTACGAGCAGTACTTC. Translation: CASSPSAGGYEQYF.

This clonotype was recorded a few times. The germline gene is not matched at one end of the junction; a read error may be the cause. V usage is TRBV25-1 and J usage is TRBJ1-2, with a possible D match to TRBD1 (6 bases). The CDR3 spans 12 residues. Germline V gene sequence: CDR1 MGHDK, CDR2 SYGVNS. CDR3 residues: CASSSLGAGYAF. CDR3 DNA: TGTGCCAGCAGCTCCCTGGGGGCCGGCTACGCCTTC.

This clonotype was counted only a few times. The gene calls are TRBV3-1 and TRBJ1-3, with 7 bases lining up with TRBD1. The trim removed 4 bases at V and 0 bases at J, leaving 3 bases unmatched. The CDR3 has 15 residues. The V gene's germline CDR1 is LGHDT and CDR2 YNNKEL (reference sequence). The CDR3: CASSPGQTSGNTIYF. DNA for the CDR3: TGTGCCAGCAGCCCGGGACAGACCTCTGGAAACACCATATATTTT. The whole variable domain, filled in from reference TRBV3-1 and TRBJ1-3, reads DTAVSQTPKYLVTQMGNDKSIKCEQNLGHDTMYWYKQDSKKFLKIMFSYNNKELIINETVPNRFSPKSPDKAHLNLHINSLELGDSAVYFCASSPGQTSGNTIYFGEGSWLTVV.

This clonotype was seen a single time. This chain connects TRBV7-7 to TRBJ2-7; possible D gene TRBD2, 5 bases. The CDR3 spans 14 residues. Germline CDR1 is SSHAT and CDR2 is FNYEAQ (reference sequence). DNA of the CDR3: TGTGCTAGCCGAGCGAGCGGCCGCTCCTACGAGCAGTACTTC. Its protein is CASRASGRSYEQYF. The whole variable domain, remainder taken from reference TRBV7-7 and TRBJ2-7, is GAGVSQSPRYKVTKRGQDVTLRCDPISSHATLYWYQQALGQGPEFLTYFNYEAQPDKSGLPSDRFSAERPEGSISTLTIQRTEQRDSAMYRCASRASGRSYEQYFGPGTRLTVT.

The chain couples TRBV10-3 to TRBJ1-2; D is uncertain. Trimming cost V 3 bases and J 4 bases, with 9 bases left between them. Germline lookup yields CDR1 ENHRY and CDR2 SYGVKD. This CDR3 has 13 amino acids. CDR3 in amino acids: CAISDRLTYGYTF. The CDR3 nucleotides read TGTGCCATCAGTGATCGCCTAACCTATGGCTACACCTTC.